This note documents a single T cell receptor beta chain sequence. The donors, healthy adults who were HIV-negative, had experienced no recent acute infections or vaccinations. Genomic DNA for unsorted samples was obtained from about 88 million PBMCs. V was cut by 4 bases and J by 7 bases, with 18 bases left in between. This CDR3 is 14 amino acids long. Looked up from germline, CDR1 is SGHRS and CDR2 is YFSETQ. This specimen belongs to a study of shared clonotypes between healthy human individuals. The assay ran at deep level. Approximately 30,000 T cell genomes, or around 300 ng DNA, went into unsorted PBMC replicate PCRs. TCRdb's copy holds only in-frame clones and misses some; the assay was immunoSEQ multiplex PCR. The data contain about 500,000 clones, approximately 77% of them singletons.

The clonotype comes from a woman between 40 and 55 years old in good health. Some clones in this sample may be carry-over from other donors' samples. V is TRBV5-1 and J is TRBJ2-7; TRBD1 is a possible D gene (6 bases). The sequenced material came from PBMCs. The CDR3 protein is CASSPAGTFGEQYF. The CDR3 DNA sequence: TGCGCCAGCAGCCCAGCCGGGACATTTGGTGAGCAGTACTTC.